This TCR beta chain was sequenced in a study of cytomegalovirus exposure and HLA in healthy donors (dated by TCRdb to 2016 to 2017). Notes on the research overall: In an earlier analysis of 587 of the donors, 250 to 350 Gb of sequence data and just under 120 million unique TCR beta sequences from about 179 million T cells were reported. Roughly 5 DR-DQ haplotypes were treated as single units for association and clustering because of strong linkage in the cohort. Of the roughly 400 genotyped donors, roughly 80% were placed in the genetic ancestry cluster associated with self-reported Caucasian donors. The study aimed to test whether cataloging public T cell receptors could reveal signatures of past pathogen exposure. A later analysis re-analyzed previously published TCR beta repertoires from about 600 donors and added high-resolution HLA genotyping to study TCR occurrence patterns. A later genetic analysis took genome-wide SNP genotypes for about three fifths of the 666 donors and used that subset as a discovery cohort. Across approximately 420 genotyped donors of the cohort, an average of about 240,000 unique TCR beta nucleotide sequences per donor were sequenced, and around 19% of those sequences were non-productive. To decide whether each TCR beta V gene segment behaved as functional or pseudogenic, an earlier analysis of some 600 of the donors relied on high-throughput TCR beta sequencing. High-throughput TCR immunosequencing, statistical association of individual TCRs with disease status, and machine learning were combined to predict cytomegalovirus infection status. Alongside the repertoire data, information on donor age, sex, ethnicity and CMV serostatus was compiled. The later analysis used no new phenotypic data to find candidate immune exposures, relying instead on TCR beta sequences and their occurrence across donors. The number of donors typed differed by locus, with 629-630 for A, B, C, DRB1 and DQB1, roughly 520 for DQA1, 600 to 610 for DPA1, and approximately 470 for DPB1. Every repertoire in the discovery cohort had been generated on one and the same sequencing platform. Besides the first cohort of approximately 670 subjects, a separate validation cohort made up of 120 different subjects was used. Using immunosequencing, the study profiled T cell repertoires from 666 subjects and related those repertoires to cytomegalovirus serostatus. Class I and class II HLA loci were covered by the typing at four-digit resolution. Approximately 300 gigabases of sequencing data and around 88 million unique TCR sequences made up an early release that covered roughly 670 HLA-typed donors.

In total, fewer than 750 healthy bone marrow donors made up the cohort. At the time of sampling, all cohort members were nominally healthy, though unrecorded immune exposures were likely present. The donor tested CMV seronegative, placing the donor among the 350 to 400 seronegative members of the cohort. Each donor provided a peripheral blood sample, and peripheral blood mononuclear cells were used for TCR beta sequencing. The Qiagen DNeasy Blood Extraction Kit was used to extract genomic DNA from the blood cell samples. This clone occurred a few times. Its antigen remains unidentified. Base qualities are not provided; no much larger clone lies one nucleotide away. Per the germline V gene, KGHSH is the CDR1 and LQKENI is the CDR2. V loses 3 bases, J loses 3 bases, and the germline ends lie 11 bases apart. From the cysteine through the phenylalanine, the CDR3 covers 14 amino acids. The entry retains the CDR3 DNA only, 42 bases that are in frame from base 1.

The study at large found these results: An association between a missense DCLRE1C variant and V-gene and J-gene trimming of TCR beta chains was found in a later genetic analysis and replicated in an independent cohort. Compared with the roughly 600-donor mean, donors in an Asian-associated ancestry cluster had fewer N-insertions in productive TCRs, according to a later genetic analysis. A later analysis found that most CMV-associated TCR beta chains appeared HLA-restricted, with HLA associations seemingly driven largely by CMV exposure. The earlier analysis of about 600 of the donors excluded seventeen rarely observed V segments, including chromosome 9 orphons, because counts were too low. A few of the identified cytomegalovirus-associated TCR beta chains were confirmed in vitro to be specific for cytomegalovirus antigens. A total of roughly 160 TCR beta chains were listed by the study as associated with cytomegalovirus. Most TCR sequences were observed very rarely across donors, whereas some public TCRs were present in many individuals. The authors suggested that the approach could potentially be generalized to other disease states and immunological phenotypes. In a later analysis, HLA-associated TCR beta chains showed more clonal expansion and lower generation probabilities than non-associated chains that were equally common. In a later analysis, TCR association rates were found to vary across HLA loci, with the most associated TCRs seen for DRB1 alleles and the fewest for HLA-C alleles. Cytomegalovirus status was reported to be diagnosed by the classifier with high specificity and sensitivity in both the original and validation cohorts. The only immune exposure information available for the cohort was CMV serostatus. Specific HLA alleles were associated with more than 15,000 TCR beta sequences at a false discovery rate of 0.05 in a later analysis. A group of highly shared sequence variants was considered likely to be a technical artifact of the sequencing pipeline. According to a later analysis, parvovirus B19, influenza, CMV and Epstein-Barr virus appeared linked to several top co-occurrence clusters. Correlated functional status among segregating V segments might be attributable to linkage disequilibrium, but an unknown experimental factor could not be ruled out. The presence/absence analyses assumed that sequencing depth was roughly uniform across donors, and that assumption may not be true. Some IMGT-functional V segments, including TRBV6-2 and TRBV6-3, could not be distinguished by the 87-base-pair reads and were therefore excluded. HLA typing was unavailable for some donors at each locus, so association tests used only the typed subset. In this cohort, only TCR beta chains were sequenced, and detectable features were limited by the absence of alpha or paired-chain data. A further reported finding was that TCR beta sequences accurately predicted the HLA-A and HLA-B alleles for most subjects in the first cohort. In an earlier analysis of about 550 of the donors, most TCR beta V segments were observed in productive rearrangements about 87% or about 30% of the time, broadly matching IMGT annotations. Assigning TCR associations to individual alleles was difficult when HLA alleles, especially DR and DQ, strongly co-occurred.

Library preparation was by the immunoSEQ multiplex PCR assay. For the multiplex PCR, a mixture combining 60 forward primers for TCR Vbeta segments and 13 reverse primers for TCR Jbeta segments was used. A multiplex PCR assay on genomic DNA amplified the CDR3 region of rearranged TCR beta genes. The amplified TCR beta libraries were sequenced on the Illumina HiSeq System as 87-base-pair reads. Turning to the authors' computational methods: A later analysis counted about 76 million unique TCR beta chains across the 600 to 850 repertoires, and some 12 million of these chains were shared by at least two donors. Raw reads were error-corrected and collapsed into unique sequences with a nearest-neighbor algorithm that merged closely related sequences to remove PCR and sequencing errors. CDR3 sequences were aligned to IMGT reference sequences to assign V, D and J gene segments. Each retained sequence needed at least a six-nucleotide match to both a V gene segment and a J gene segment. Rearrangements were called productive when the CDR3 lacked stop codons and stayed in frame with V and J; all others were non-productive. Following IMGT convention, CDR3 was defined as the stretch from the second conserved V-encoded cysteine up to the conserved J-encoded phenylalanine. The earlier analysis of about 640 of the donors excluded any sequence lacking an unambiguous match to a single V gene segment. In an earlier analysis of roughly 600 of the donors, a V segment was called functional when productive rearrangements were above 56.7%, and segregating when the standard deviation between donors exceeded 5%. A statistical classification framework was built to diagnose cytomegalovirus status from the catalog of TCR beta chain sequences. In a later analysis, V and J genes were assigned by comparing TCR nucleotide sequences against IMGT/GENE-DB human TR gene sequences. The TCRdist pipeline was used in a later analysis to assign CDR3 sequences and most-parsimonious VDJ recombination scenarios. A later analysis defined each TCR beta chain by its CDR3 amino acid sequence plus V-gene family, and excluded reads lacking a unique V-gene family. In a later analysis, approximately 590 highly shared, low-generation-probability nucleotide sequences were removed to address suspected cross-contamination and a sequencing artifact. In a later analysis, a clonal expansion index for each public chain was calculated from normalized within-repertoire ranks of inferred template counts. In a later analysis, generation probabilities were computed with a VDJ recombination model fitted to out-of-frame rearrangements, and the resulting probabilities were checked against IGoR. A later analysis scored TCR-TCR, TCR-HLA and TCR-CMV co-occurrence with hypergeometric tests, applying a repertoire-size bias correction to TCR pairs. To estimate false discovery rates, a later analysis permuted the HLA or CMV assignments 20 times. In a later analysis, co-occurring TCRs were grouped with DBSCAN, and TCRdist sequence similarity was added when clustering was performed within HLA-allele-positive subsets. Co-occurrence clustering excluded repertoires with fewer than 30,000 or more than 120,000 public chains, plus five with anomalous nucleotide sharing. The source is immuneACCESS, and TCRdb retained only in-frame sequences with V and J called. Part of the clones is not carried over; for the studies checked, unresolved V genes explain less than half of this, and the remainder is unexplained. V and J calls and clone size are copied from that table; D and trimming were computed from the DNA. The sample table records about 96,000 clones; around 60% of these occur just once. Clones ranked in the top ten supply roughly 3% of the sample.

Sequenced material: PBMCs. Recombination linked TRBV18 to TRBJ2-5; the best D guess is TRBD2, with 6 bases matching. The source of this sequence is a man aged 60 to 69 in good health and CMV-seronegative. The sequenced DNA: TGTGCCAGCTCACCTCGGGACTCAAAAGAGACCCAGTACTTC. Its protein product is CASSPRDSKETQYF.